These 9 T cell receptor beta chains share one sample of origin, sequenced in a study of T cell repertoires in cytomegalovirus infection. For these TCRs, the target antigens are not known. TCRdb recomputed calls from the reads with MiXCR, one row per CDR3 protein. The sample yields some 940,000 distinct CDR3 sequences, about a third seen once. Material: cultured CD8+ T cells from PBMCs, obtained from culture after CMV antigen stimulation. The origin of the receptors is a human donor in good health (CMV status not recorded). Some clones in this sample may be carry-over from other donors' samples.

Comments on this clonotype: A much larger clone lies one base from this, so it may be a read error. The gene calls are TRBV7-2 and TRBJ1-1, with D possibly TRBD1 on 6 matching bases. Germline CDR1 SGHTA, CDR2 FQGNSA. The ends were cut back, 1 base at V and 12 bases at J, with 15 bases in the middle. This CDR3 has 13 residues. CDR3 bases: TGTGCCAGCAGCTTAGGAGGGGGAATAGAGTCTTTCTTT. This sequence encodes CASSLGGGIESFF.

This sequence joins TRBV7-9 and TRBJ2-7; 9 nucleotides align to TRBD1. CDR1 SEHNR and CDR2 FQNEAQ come from the germline V gene (reference sequence). With V trimmed by 6 bases and J by 5 bases, 8 bases remained unmatched. This CDR3 is built from 14 residues. The CDR3 protein is CASRHGDRDDEQYV. The CDR3 DNA reads TGTGCCAGCAGACACGGGGACAGGGACGACGAGCAGTACGTC.

The chain joins TRBV10-3 to TRBJ1-3, with D perhaps matching TRBD1 (5 bases). The germline V gene has CDR1 ENHRY and CDR2 SYGVKD. With 7 bases removed from V and 2 bases from J, the gap between germline ends came to 18 bases. The CDR3 contains 16 residues. CDR3: CAITVANGGTGNTIYF. The CDR3 DNA reads TGTGCCATCACAGTGGCGAACGGGGGGACTGGAAACACCATATATTTT.

The gene calls are TRBV28 and TRBJ1-2; possibly TRBD1 for D (6 bases). Looked up from germline, CDR1 is MDHEN and CDR2 is SYDVKM. V shed 6 bases and J shed 4 bases, with 9 bases lying between them. The CDR3 is 12 amino acids. The CDR3 loop reads CASRAGAYGYTF. The CDR3, as DNA: TGTGCCAGCAGGGCAGGGGCCTATGGCTACACCTTC.

This chain links TRBV20-1 with TRBJ1-2, with a tentative D call TRBD1 (5 bases). Germline V gene data show CDR1 as DFQATT and CDR2 as SNEGSKA (reference sequence). V gave up 0 bases and J gave up 8 bases, with 13 bases separating them. The CDR3 runs 13 residues. The CDR3 nucleotides are TGCAGTGCTAGAGACGCCGAAGACAGAGGCTACACCTTC. Protein: CSARDAEDRGYTF.

V is TRBV6-2 or TRBV6-3 and J is TRBJ1-3, with a tentative D call TRBD1 (5 bases). Germline V CDR1 and CDR2: MNHEY, SVGEGT. The V gene lost 2 bases and the J gene lost 0 bases, with 8 bases spanning the gap. This CDR3 comprises 15 residues. The CDR3 bases are TGTGCCAGCAGTTACGGGGGATTCTCTGGAAACACCATATATTTT. It specifies CASSYGGFSGNTIYF.

This clonotype was detected only a few times. The gene calls are TRBV7-6 and TRBJ2-1; 8 bases are a match to TRBD1. This CDR3 spans 18 amino acids. Germline CDR1 SGHVS, CDR2 FNYEAQ. V dropped 5 bases and J dropped 4; count of bases not matched to a gene: 16. The CDR3: CASSPTSRRGQSYNEQFF. The CDR3 DNA reads as TGTGCCAGCAGCCCCACTTCACGCAGGGGGCAGTCTTACAATGAGCAGTTCTTC.

In this sample, this clonotype turned up a few times. The chain is built from TRBV7-9 and TRBJ1-1; D unresolved. V shed 5 bases and J shed 3 bases, with 13 bases lying between them. The CDR3 is 14 residues long. Germline lookup yields CDR1 SEHNR and CDR2 FQNEAQ (reference sequence). CDR3 in amino acids: CASSPPGFYTEAFF. CDR3 sequence (DNA): TGTGCCAGCAGCCCTCCAGGCTTCTACACTGAAGCTTTCTTT.

For this clonotype: One end of the junction does not line up with germline, which may come from a read error. The chain couples TRBV5-5 to TRBJ2-1; a weak D match, TRBD1 (6 bases). CDR3 length equals 16 residues. Per the germline V gene, CDR1 is SGHKS and CDR2 is YYEKEE (reference sequence). The CDR3 sequence: CVSSLTGTKSNNEQFF. In DNA, the CDR3 is TGTGTCAGCAGCTTGACCGGGACAAAAAGTAACAATGAGCAGTTCTTC.